This TCR beta chain was profiled in a study of cytomegalovirus exposure and HLA in healthy donors. The CDR3 runs 15 residues. Looked up from germline, CDR1 is MNHNY and CDR2 is SVGAGI (reference sequence). V lost 2 bases to trimming and J lost 2 bases; unmatched junction nucleotides: 3. PCR was performed using 60 Vbeta and 13 Jbeta primers. Profiling relied on immunoSEQ multiplex PCR, and the TCRdb table lists in-frame clones only, not all of them. Among more than 150,000 clones, about 85% were seen once, and the ten largest hold 1% to 1.5%. This rearrangement joins TRBV6-6 to TRBJ2-7; TRBD1 agrees at 10 bases. Sequencing was done on a sample of PBMCs. The clonotype comes from a man aged 45 to 65 in good health and CMV-seropositive. This CDR3 is CASSYRGTGAYEQYF. In DNA form, the CDR3 reads TGTGCCAGCAGTTACCGCGGGACAGGGGCCTACGAGCAGTACTTC.